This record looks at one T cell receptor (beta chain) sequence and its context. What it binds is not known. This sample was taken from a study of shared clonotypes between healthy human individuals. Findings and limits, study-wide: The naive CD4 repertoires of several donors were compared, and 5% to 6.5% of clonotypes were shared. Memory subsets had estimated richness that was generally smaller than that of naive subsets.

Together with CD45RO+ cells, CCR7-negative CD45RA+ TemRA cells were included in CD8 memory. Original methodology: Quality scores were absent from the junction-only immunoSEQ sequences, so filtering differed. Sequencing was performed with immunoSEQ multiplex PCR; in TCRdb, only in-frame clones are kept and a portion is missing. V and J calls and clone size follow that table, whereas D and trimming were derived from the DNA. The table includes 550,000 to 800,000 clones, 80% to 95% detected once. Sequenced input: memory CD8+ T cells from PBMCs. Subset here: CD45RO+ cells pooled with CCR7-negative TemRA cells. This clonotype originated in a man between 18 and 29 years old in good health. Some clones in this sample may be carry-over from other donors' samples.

CDR3 bases: TGTGCCTGGAGTGTACAAAGGGACCTCCTTGAAGCTTTCTTT. It codes for CAWSVQRDLLEAFF. The chain combines TRBV30 with TRBJ1-1; a possible D gene is TRBD1 (5 bases). V lost 0 bases to trimming and J lost 7 bases, with 15 bases between them. The germline V gene has CDR1 GTSNPN and CDR2 SVGIG (reference sequence). This CDR3 has 14 residues.